A selection of T cell receptor beta chains follows, all from one sample in a study of blood T cell repertoires in COVID-19. Profiled with immunoSEQ multiplex PCR; TCRdb holds only in-frame clones, not every one. The sample lists some 24,000 clones, 81% occurring once. Sequenced input: peripheral blood. These receptors originate from a man between 65 and 85 years old with acute or convalescent COVID-19. Each CDR3 is given with its conserved first and last residue. A D gene is named only where the DNA matches it firmly. The size field is filled for only some rows; it gives once, few, many or a size class.

j_call clone_size d_call v_call cdr3_nt cdr3_aa
TRBJ2-5 NA TRBD1 TRBV5-1 TGCGCCAGCAGCCCCGGACAGGGCCTCCAAGAGACCCAGTACTTC CASSPGQGLQETQYF
TRBJ2-2 NA NA TRBV7-9 TGTGCCAGCAGCTTCAGGCGTCATGACACCGGGGAGCTGTTTTTT CASSFRRHDTGELFF
TRBJ1-2 NA TRBD1 TRBV5-1 TGCGCCAGCAGCTCGGGACAGAACTATGGCTACACCTTC CASSSGQNYGYTF
TRBJ2-5 NA TRBD1 TRBV19 TGTGCCAGTAGTCTGACAGGGCCCCCACGAGAGACCCAGTACTTC CASSLTGPPRETQYF
TRBJ1-5 NA NA TRBV19 TGTGCCAGTACTCGGGACACCAATCAGCCCCAGCATTTT CASTRDTNQPQHF
TRBJ1-5 medium-sized TRBD1 TRBV6-2/TRBV6-3 TGTGCCAGCAGTTACACGGGCGACAGGGGTGGACAGCCCCAGCATTTT CASSYTGDRGGQPQHF
TRBJ1-6 NA NA TRBV6-5 TGTGCCAGCAGTTTCTCGACAGATAATTCACCCCTCCACTTT CASSFSTDNSPLHF
TRBJ2-3 NA NA TRBV10-3 TGTGCCATCAGTGAGTCGAGTACGCAGTATTTT CAISESSTQYF
TRBJ2-7 NA TRBD1 TRBV19 TGTGCCAGTAGTACCGGGACAGGCACTACTGGGCAGTACTTC CASSTGTGTTGQYF
TRBJ1-1 NA TRBD1 TRBV9 TGTGCCAGCAGCCCCGGACAGGGCAACGTCAACACTGAAGCTTTCTTT CASSPGQGNVNTEAFF
TRBJ1-5 NA TRBD1 TRBV23-1 TGCGCCAGCAGTCACAGAGAAACAGGGGGCTGTAGGAATCAGCCCCAGCATTTT CASSHRETGGCRNQPQHF
TRBJ1-4 NA TRBD1 TRBV19 TGTGCCAGTAGTACCCGCAGGGGGCGCACTAATGAAAAACTGTTTTTT CASSTRRGRTNEKLFF
TRBJ1-2 few TRBD1 TRBV30 TGTGCCTGGAGTGTACCGGGACAGGGCAACTATGGCTACACCTTC CAWSVPGQGNYGYTF
TRBJ1-5 NA TRBD1 TRBV15 TGTGCCACCAGTCTGACAGGGGCCGACCGTCAGCCCCAGCATTTT CATSLTGADRQPQHF
TRBJ1-1 NA NA TRBV4-2 TGTGCCAGCAGCCAAGGGGGAACAGGGACGAACACTGAAGCTTTCTTT CASSQGGTGTNTEAFF
TRBJ1-1 NA TRBD1 TRBV6-5 TGTGCCAGCACACAGGGGGACACTGAAGCTTTCTTT CASTQGDTEAFF
TRBJ2-5 NA NA TRBV5-1 TGCGCCAGCAGCTTGGTTTTGCGGGGCGAGACCCAGTACTTC CASSLVLRGETQYF
TRBJ1-3 NA NA TRBV6-6 TGTGCCAGCAGTAATCCTACAGGGTCTATTGGAAACACCATATATTTT CASSNPTGSIGNTIYF
TRBJ2-1 NA TRBD2 TRBV9 TGTGCCAGCAGCGTTGCGGGAGGGCTTCACGAAGAGCAGTTCTTC CASSVAGGLHEEQFF
TRBJ1-3 NA NA TRBV27 TGTGCCAGCAGTCCGGCCGCTCGGGGGGGCTCTGGAAACACCATATATTTT CASSPAARGGSGNTIYF
TRBJ2-1 NA TRBD2 TRBV6-5 TGTGCCAGCAGTTACTCGCGCGGGGGAGGAAATGAGCAGTTCTTC CASSYSRGGGNEQFF
TRBJ2-7 NA NA TRBV5-1 TGCGCCAGCAGCTTGGCGAGGGGGACCTACGAGCAGTACTTC CASSLARGTYEQYF
TRBJ2-1 NA TRBD2 TRBV7-9 TGTGCCAGCAGCTGGGTCCGGACTAGAAAAAATGAGCAGTTCTTC CASSWVRTRKNEQFF
TRBJ2-7 NA NA TRBV11-2 TGTGCCAGCAGCTTAGTGGGACACACCTTTGGGGAGCAGTACTTC CASSLVGHTFGEQYF
TRBJ2-1 NA TRBD1 TRBV11-3 TGTGCCAGCAGCTTAGGGCAGGGGGCCGGCAATGAGCAGTTCTTC CASSLGQGAGNEQFF
TRBJ2-7 NA TRBD2 TRBV4-1 TGCGCCAGCAGCCAAGCTGGCGGGAGGTCCTACGAGCAGTACTTC CASSQAGGRSYEQYF
TRBJ2-1 few TRBD2 TRBV19 TGTGCCAGTAGTATCGATATCCCCACTAGCGGGAGGGGTCATGAGCAGTTCTTC CASSIDIPTSGRGHEQFF